This TCR beta chain is drawn from a study of OX40 agonist ivuxolimab in advanced cancers. For the study at large: The study reported partial responses in three patients: one hepatocellular carcinoma, two cutaneous melanoma. Study outcomes and limitations: Compared with others, partial responders at 0.1-3.0 mg/kg displayed clonal expansion among the lowest.

The CDR3 consists of 14 residues. Germline V lookup: CDR1 LNHDA, CDR2 SQIVND (reference sequence). V was clipped by 1 base and J by 4 bases, with 8 bases between them. Comments on this clone: The antigen is not known.

Assay: immunoSEQ multiplex PCR; the TCRdb copy retains only in-frame clones and omits some. The sample holds more than 70,000 clones; roughly 87% are singletons and the top ten take more than 0.5%. The starting material was CD4+ or CD8+ T cells sorted from blood, obtained in a trial of the OX40 agonist ivuxolimab. This TCR came from an adult with an advanced solid tumor such as melanoma, head and neck, liver or kidney cancer. The chain couples TRBV19 to TRBJ1-3, with no clear D. In DNA, the CDR3 is TGTGCCAGTAGTATAGGATCTCCCGGAAACACCATATATTTT. Residues: CASSIGSPGNTIYF.